These 12 T cell receptor beta chains share one sample of origin, sequenced in a study of OX40 agonist ivuxolimab in advanced cancers. This table comes from immunoSEQ multiplex PCR, and its TCRdb copy is limited to in-frame clones, with some not included. The sample yields tens of thousands of clones, approximately 80% seen once. Sample: CD4+ or CD8+ T cells sorted from blood, taken in a trial of the OX40 agonist ivuxolimab. The receptors stem from an adult with an advanced solid tumor such as melanoma, head and neck, liver or kidney cancer.

The gene calls are TRBV27 and TRBJ2-2; 12 bases line up with TRBD2. Germline CDR1 MNHEY, CDR2 SMNVEV (reference sequence). V gave up 5 bases and J gave up 0 bases; unmatched junction bases: 10. This CDR3 comprises 19 residues. The CDR3, as DNA: TGTGCCAGCAGTCTCCGACTAGCGGGGGATCTTACGAACACCGGGGAGCTGTTTTTT. It translates to CASSLRLAGDLTNTGELFF.

J is TRBJ2-2 and V is TRBV29-1; no firm D call. This CDR3 spans 13 amino acids. Germline values: CDR1 SQVTM, CDR2 ANQGSEA. The V gene lost 0 bases and the J gene lost 7 bases, with 9 bases spanning the gap. CDR3 nucleotide sequence: TGCAGCGTTGAAGACGGTCTGGGCGGGGAGCTGTTTTTT. This translates into CSVEDGLGGELFF.

The chain couples TRBV29-1 to TRBJ1-4, with a weak D call TRBD1 (5 bases). The CDR3 spans 14 residues. V was pared by 6 bases and J by 3 bases, with 14 bases between. Germline V gene sequence: CDR1 SQVTM, CDR2 ANQGSEA. In DNA, the CDR3 is TGCAGCGTAAAAGAGGGGCGATCTAATGAAAAACTGTTTTTT. It codes for CSVKEGRSNEKLFF.

The chain combines TRBV14 with TRBJ2-1, with TRBD2 matching over 7 bases. Trimming removed 4 bases from V and 9 bases from J; junction bases left unmatched: 3. The germline V gene encodes CDR1 SGHDN and CDR2 FVKESK. The CDR3 contains 12 residues. The CDR3 is CASSPGGVEQFF. CDR3 in DNA: TGTGCCAGCAGCCCTGGGGGGGTTGAGCAGTTCTTC.

V usage is TRBV1 and J usage is TRBJ2-1; the DNA was not used to check the table's D call, TRBD2. TRBV1 is noted as a pseudogene. The CDR3 has 15 residues. Written as DNA, the CDR3 is TGCACCAGCAGCCAAGGGACTAGCGAAGGGCATGGGCAGTTCTTC. Translating it yields CTSSQGTSEGHGQFF.

This clone turned up a few times. The V and J genes are TRBV27 and TRBJ1-1; 9 nucleotides agree with TRBD1. Germline assignment: CDR1 MNHEY and CDR2 SMNVEV (reference sequence). This CDR3 comprises 15 residues. The V and J ends lost 6 bases and 5 bases, in that order; junction bases with no gene match: 10. The CDR3 loop reads CASRLTGGASTEAFF. The CDR3 coding sequence is TGTGCCAGCAGATTAACAGGGGGCGCTTCGACTGAAGCTTTCTTT.

J is TRBJ1-1 and V is TRBV4-2; no firm D call. Per germline, CDR1 LGHNA and CDR2 YNFKEQ. This CDR3 spans 14 amino acids. The V end lost 2 bases, the J end lost 5 bases, and 12 bases lay between the germline ends. Here the CDR3 DNA reads TGTGCCAGCAGCCAATCCGGCGGAGGGACTGAAGCTTTCTTT. As protein: CASSQSGGGTEAFF.

J is TRBJ2-5 and V is TRBV27; TRBD2 matches at 10 bases. Near its end, the DNA agrees better with TRBJ2-7, so the J call may be wrong. The V gene's germline CDR1 is MNHEY and CDR2 SMNVEV (reference sequence). CDR3 size: 16 residues. The CDR3 nucleotides read TGTGCCAGCAGTGGTCTAGCGGGAGTCCTCTCCTACGAGCAGTACTTC. It is translated as CASSGLAGVLSYEQYF.

The chain recombines TRBV11-2 with TRBJ2-1; D unclear. CDR3 size: 13 residues. Per germline, CDR1 SGHAT and CDR2 FQNNGV. Trimming took 0 bases from V and 5 from J, leaving 5 bases between them. The CDR3 loop reads CASSLDGNNEQFF. DNA of the CDR3: TGTGCCAGCAGCTTAGATGGGAACAATGAGCAGTTCTTC.

This chain links TRBV4-3 with TRBJ2-3; D tentatively fits TRBD1 or TRBD2 (6 bases each). V was cut by 4 bases and J by 0 bases, with 14 bases left in between. CDR1 is LGHNA and CDR2 is YSLEER in the germline V gene. This CDR3 has 16 amino acids. Here the CDR3 reads CASSRGAQGSTDTQYF. In DNA, the CDR3 is TGCGCCAGCAGCCGGGGGGCCCAGGGTAGCACAGATACGCAGTATTTT.

The chain recombines TRBV5-4 with TRBJ2-7; 9 bases align to TRBD2. Trimming took 3 bases from V and 0 from J; bases not matched to a gene: 4. The germline gives CDR1 SGHNT, CDR2 YYREEE (reference sequence). The length of the CDR3 is 15 residues. Written as DNA, the CDR3 is TGTGCCAGCAGCTCTACTAGCGGGTTCTCCTACGAGCAGTACTTC. Its translation is CASSSTSGFSYEQYF.

J is TRBJ2-7 and V is TRBV11-2; TRBD1 is a possible D gene (5 bases). Germline V gene lookup returns CDR1 SGHAT and CDR2 FQNNGV. This CDR3 comprises 14 residues. Trimming took 5 bases from V and 2 from J, leaving 13 bases between them. This chain's CDR3 is CASSPPDSTYEQYF. The DNA for the CDR3 is TGTGCCAGCAGCCCACCCGACAGTACCTACGAGCAGTACTTC.